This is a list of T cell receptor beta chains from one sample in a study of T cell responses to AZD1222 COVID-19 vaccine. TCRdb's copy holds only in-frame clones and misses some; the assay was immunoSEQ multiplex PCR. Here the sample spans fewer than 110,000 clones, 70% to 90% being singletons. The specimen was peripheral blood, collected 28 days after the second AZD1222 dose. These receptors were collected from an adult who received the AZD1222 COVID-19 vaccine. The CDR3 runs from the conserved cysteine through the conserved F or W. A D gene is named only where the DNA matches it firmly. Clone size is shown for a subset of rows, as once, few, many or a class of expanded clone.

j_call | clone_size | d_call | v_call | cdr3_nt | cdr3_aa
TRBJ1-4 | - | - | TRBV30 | TGTGCCTGGAGTGTACGGGGGCTAAGGGCTAATGAAAAACTGTTTTTT | CAWSVRGLRANEKLFF
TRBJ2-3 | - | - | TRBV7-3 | TGTGCCAGCAGCTTACTCGGGCGGGGCAGCACAGATACGCAGTATTTT | CASSLLGRGSTDTQYF
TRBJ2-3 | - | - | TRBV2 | TGTGCCAGCAGTCAAGCGGCAGTCTCCACAGATACGCAGTATTTT | CASSQAAVSTDTQYF
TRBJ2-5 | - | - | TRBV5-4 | TGTGCCAGCAGCTTGGACAGGGAGGTGACCCAGTACTTC | CASSLDREVTQYF
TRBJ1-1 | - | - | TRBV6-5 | TGTGCCAGCAGCCCCATCAACACTGAAGCTTTCTTT | CASSPINTEAFF
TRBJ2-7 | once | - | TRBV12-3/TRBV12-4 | TGTGCCAGCAGTTTTATGGGGGTCTACGAGCAGTACTTC | CASSFMGVYEQYF
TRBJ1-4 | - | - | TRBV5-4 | TGTGCCAGCAGCTTGGGACAGCCCAATGAAAAACTGTTTTTT | CASSLGQPNEKLFF
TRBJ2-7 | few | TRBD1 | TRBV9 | TGTGCCAGCAGCGTAGGAGGACAGGGCTACGAGCAGTACTTC | CASSVGGQGYEQYF
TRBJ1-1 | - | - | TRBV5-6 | TGTGCCAGCAGCTTGGTTCGGAACTTGAACACTGAAGCTTTCTTT | CASSLVRNLNTEAFF
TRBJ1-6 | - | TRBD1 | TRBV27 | TGTGCCACCAAACAGGGGGCTTTGGATTCACCCCTCCACTTT | CATKQGALDSPLHF
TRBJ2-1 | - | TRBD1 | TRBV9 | TGTGCCAGCAGCCCGCTGGGACAGTCTAGGAATGAGCAGTTCTTC | CASSPLGQSRNEQFF
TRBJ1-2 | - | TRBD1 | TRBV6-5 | TGTGCCAGCAGTTACGGGACAGGGCCCGGAGGCTACACCTTC | CASSYGTGPGGYTF
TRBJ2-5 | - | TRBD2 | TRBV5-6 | TGTGCCAGCAGTTTGGGGAGCCAAGCGGGAGGCGGGGGAGAGACCCAGTACTTC | CASSLGSQAGGGGETQYF
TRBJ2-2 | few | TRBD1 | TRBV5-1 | TGCGCCAGCAGCTTGTACCAGGGGGCCGGGGAGCTGTTTTTT | CASSLYQGAGELFF
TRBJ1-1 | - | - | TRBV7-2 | TGTGCCAGCAGCTTAGGGCCCACGAACACTGAAGCTTTCTTT | CASSLGPTNTEAFF
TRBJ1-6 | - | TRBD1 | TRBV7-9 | TGTGCCAGCAGCTCTACAGGGGTCGGGAATAATTCACCCCTCCACTTT | CASSSTGVGNNSPLHF
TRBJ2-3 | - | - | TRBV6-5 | TGTGCCAGCAGACCCGCCGGGCGGACGCAGTATTTT | CASRPAGRTQYF
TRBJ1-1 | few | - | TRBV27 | TGTGCCAGCAACGTGGTGCAGACAAACACTGAAGCTTTCTTT | CASNVVQTNTEAFF
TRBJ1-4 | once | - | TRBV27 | TGTGCCAGCAGCGGGACGGCCGCAACTAATGAAAAACTGTTTTTT | CASSGTAATNEKLFF
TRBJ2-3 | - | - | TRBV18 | TGTGCCAGCTCACCACTGTTGAGCACAGATACGCAGTATTTT | CASSPLLSTDTQYF
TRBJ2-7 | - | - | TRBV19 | TGTGCCAGTAGTATTGAGTCTCGCAGTGACGAGCAGTACTTC | CASSIESRSDEQYF
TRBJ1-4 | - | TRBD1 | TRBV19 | TGTGCCAGTAGCCGGACAGGGTGGGAAAAACTGTTTTTT | CASSRTGWEKLFF
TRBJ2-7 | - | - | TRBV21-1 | TGTGCCAGCAGCAAAGTCGCGGAGCAGTTTTCCGAGCAGTACTTC | CASSKVAEQFSEQYF
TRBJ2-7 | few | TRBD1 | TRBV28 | TGTGCCAGCAGTTCAGCCGGGACAGGGGGCGACGAGCAGTACTTC | CASSSAGTGGDEQYF
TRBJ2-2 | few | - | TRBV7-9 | TGTGCCAGCAGCTTCGTGCTGGGAGAGCTGTTTTTT | CASSFVLGELFF
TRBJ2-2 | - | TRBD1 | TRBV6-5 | TGTGCCAGCAGTTACTCCCTGGACAGGGGTACCGGGGAGCTGTTTTTT | CASSYSLDRGTGELFF
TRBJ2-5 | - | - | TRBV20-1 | TGCAGCCCCTTCTGGGGGGAGACCCAGTACTTC | CSPFWGETQYF
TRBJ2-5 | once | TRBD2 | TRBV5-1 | TGCGCCAGCAGCACCCGACTAGCGGGCAGTGGAGAGACCCAGTACTTC | CASSTRLAGSGETQYF
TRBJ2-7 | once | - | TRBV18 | TGTGCCAGCTCTCCACCCAAGGACACCTACGAGCAGTACTTC | CASSPPKDTYEQYF
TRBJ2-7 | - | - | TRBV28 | TGTGCCAGCAGTTTCCGGCGGGACTCCTACGAGCAGTACTTC | CASSFRRDSYEQYF
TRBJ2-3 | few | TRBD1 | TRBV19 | TGTGCCAGTAGTATCGGACAGGGGTTTGATACGCAGTATTTT | CASSIGQGFDTQYF
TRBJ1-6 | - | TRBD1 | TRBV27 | TGTGCCAGCAGTTTAGTGGGACAGCATAATTCACCCCTCCACTTT | CASSLVGQHNSPLHF
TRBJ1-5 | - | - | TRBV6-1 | TGTGCCAGCTTTACCGCGACAGCCCCGGGGCAGCCCCAGCATTTT | CASFTATAPGQPQHF
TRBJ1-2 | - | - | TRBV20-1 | TGCAGTGCCCCCCCTTACTCCACCTTC | CSAPPYSTF
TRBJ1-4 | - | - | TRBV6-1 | TGTGCCAGCAGTGAATCGTTCACAGGGAACGAAAAACTGTTTTTT | CASSESFTGNEKLFF
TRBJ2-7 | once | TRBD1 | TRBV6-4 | TGTGCCAGCAAAAGACAGGGGACCTACGAGCAGTACTTC | CASKRQGTYEQYF
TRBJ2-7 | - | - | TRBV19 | TGTGCCAGTAGTGGGGTCAGAGGGGGTGCCGGAAACTACGAGCAGTACTTC | CASSGVRGGAGNYEQYF
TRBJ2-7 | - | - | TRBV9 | TGTGCCAGCAGCGTACGGGGGGCCCCCACCTACGAGCAGTACTTC | CASSVRGAPTYEQYF
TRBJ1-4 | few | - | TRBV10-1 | TGCGCCAGTACTGTGGGCGTTAGGAATGAAAAACTGTTTTTT | CASTVGVRNEKLFF
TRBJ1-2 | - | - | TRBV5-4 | TGTGCCAGCCTCCCCGGGGGGGAAGCTAACTATGGCTACACCTTC | CASLPGGEANYGYTF
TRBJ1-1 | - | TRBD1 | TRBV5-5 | TGTGCCAGCAGCCTCACGACAGGGTTTACTGAAGCTTTCTTT | CASSLTTGFTEAFF
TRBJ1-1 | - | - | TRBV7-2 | TGTGCCAGCACCCTAAGAATGAACACTGAAGCTTTCTTT | CASTLRMNTEAFF
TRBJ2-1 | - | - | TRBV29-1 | TGCAGCGTGGCGACTAGTGTCACTGAGCAGTTCTTC | CSVATSVTEQFF
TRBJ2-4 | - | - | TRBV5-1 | TGCGCCAGCAGCTTTGATGAGGGTTGGAACATTCAGTACTTC | CASSFDEGWNIQYF
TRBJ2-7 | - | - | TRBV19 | TGTGCCAGTAGTACGGGGCAGTCCTACGAGCAGTACTTC | CASSTGQSYEQYF
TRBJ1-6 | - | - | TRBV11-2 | TGTGCCAGCAGCTTAGGCCAGGGAGTGGGGGTGCTCCACTTT | CASSLGQGVGVLHF
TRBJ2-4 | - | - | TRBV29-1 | TGCAGCGTTGTGGAGGGAGGAGCCAAAAACATTCAGTACTTC | CSVVEGGAKNIQYF
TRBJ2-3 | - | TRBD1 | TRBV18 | TGTGCCAGCTCACTTCGGGACAGGTTATCGGCAGATACGCAGTATTTT | CASSLRDRLSADTQYF
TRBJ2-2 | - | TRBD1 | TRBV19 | TGTGCCAGTAGTATACTGACAGGGCTGTATGACACCGGGGAGCTGTTTTTT | CASSILTGLYDTGELFF
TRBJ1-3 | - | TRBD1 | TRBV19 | TGTGCCAGTAGGGACAGGATGGGGCCTGGAAACACCATATATTTT | CASRDRMGPGNTIYF
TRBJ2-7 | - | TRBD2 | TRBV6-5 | TGTGCCAGCAGAGATCAGCGGGGCCCCTCCTACGAGCAGTACTTC | CASRDQRGPSYEQYF
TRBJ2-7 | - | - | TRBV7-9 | TGTGCCAGCAGCCCGACGCAACCGGCCTACGAGCAGTACTTC | CASSPTQPAYEQYF